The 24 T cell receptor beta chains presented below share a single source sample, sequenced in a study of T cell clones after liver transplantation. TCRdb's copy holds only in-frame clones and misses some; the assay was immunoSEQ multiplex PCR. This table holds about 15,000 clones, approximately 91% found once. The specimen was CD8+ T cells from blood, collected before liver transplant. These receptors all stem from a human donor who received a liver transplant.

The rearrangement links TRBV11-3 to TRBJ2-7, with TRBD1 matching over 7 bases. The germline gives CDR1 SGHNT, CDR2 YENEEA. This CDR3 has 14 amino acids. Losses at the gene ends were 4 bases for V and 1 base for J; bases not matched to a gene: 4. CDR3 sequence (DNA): TGTGCCAGCAGCTCCGGGACAGCTTCCTACGAGCAGTACTTC. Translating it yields CASSSGTASYEQYF. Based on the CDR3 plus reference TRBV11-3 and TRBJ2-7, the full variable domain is EAGVVQSPRYKIIEKKQPVAFWCNPISGHNTLYWYLQNLGQGPELLIRYENEEAVDDSQLPKDRFSAERLKGVDSTLKIQPAELGDSAVYLCASSSGTASYEQYFGPGTRLTVT.

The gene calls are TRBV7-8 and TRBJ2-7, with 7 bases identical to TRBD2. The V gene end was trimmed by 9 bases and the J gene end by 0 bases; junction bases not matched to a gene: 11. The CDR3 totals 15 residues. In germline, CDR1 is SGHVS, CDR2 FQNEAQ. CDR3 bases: TGTGCCAGTGGGGAAGCGGGACTTGCCTCCTACGAGCAGTACTTC. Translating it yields CASGEAGLASYEQYF.

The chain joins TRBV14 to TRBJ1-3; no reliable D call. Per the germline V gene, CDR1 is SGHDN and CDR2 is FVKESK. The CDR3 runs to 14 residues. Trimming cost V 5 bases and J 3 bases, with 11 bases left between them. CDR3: CASSKSGDGNTIYF. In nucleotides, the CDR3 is TGTGCCAGCAGCAAAAGTGGGGATGGAAACACCATATATTTT.

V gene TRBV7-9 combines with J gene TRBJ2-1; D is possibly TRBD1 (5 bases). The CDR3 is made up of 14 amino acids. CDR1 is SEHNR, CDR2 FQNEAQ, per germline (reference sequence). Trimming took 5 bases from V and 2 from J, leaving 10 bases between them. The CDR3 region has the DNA TGTGCCAGCAGCAAAGTGACAGCCTACAATGAGCAGTTCTTC. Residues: CASSKVTAYNEQFF.

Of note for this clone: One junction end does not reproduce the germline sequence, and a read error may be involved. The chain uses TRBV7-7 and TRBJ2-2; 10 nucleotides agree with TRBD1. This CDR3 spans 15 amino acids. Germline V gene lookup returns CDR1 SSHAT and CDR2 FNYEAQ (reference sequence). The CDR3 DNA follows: TGTGCTAGCAGCCGACAGGGGGCGGGTACCGGGGAGCTGTTTTTT. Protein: CASSRQGAGTGELFF.

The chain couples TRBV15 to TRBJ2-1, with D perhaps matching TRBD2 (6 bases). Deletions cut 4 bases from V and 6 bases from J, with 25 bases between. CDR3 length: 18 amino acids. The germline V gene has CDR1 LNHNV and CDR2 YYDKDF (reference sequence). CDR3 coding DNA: TGTGCCACCAGCATTCCGGGGCGGGCGGCCAAGGAGGGCAATGAGCAGTTCTTC. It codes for CATSIPGRAAKEGNEQFF. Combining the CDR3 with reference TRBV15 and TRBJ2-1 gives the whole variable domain DAMVIQNPRYQVTQFGKPVTLSCSQTLNHNVMYWYQQKSSQAPKLLFHYYDKDFNNEADTPDNFQSRRPNTSFCFLDIRSPGLGDTAMYLCATSIPGRAAKEGNEQFFGPGTRLTVL.

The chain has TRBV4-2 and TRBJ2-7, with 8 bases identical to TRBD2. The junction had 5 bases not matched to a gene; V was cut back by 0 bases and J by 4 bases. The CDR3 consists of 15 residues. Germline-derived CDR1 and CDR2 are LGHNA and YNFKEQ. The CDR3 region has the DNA TGTGCCAGCAGCCAAGATATCCGGGGGGGATACGAGCAGTACTTC. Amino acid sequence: CASSQDIRGGYEQYF.

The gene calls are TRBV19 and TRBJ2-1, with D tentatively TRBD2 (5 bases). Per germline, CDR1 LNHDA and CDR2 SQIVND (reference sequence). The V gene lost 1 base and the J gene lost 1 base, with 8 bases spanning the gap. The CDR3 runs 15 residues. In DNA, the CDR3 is TGTGCCAGTAGTATAGCGGGGAATTCCTACAATGAGCAGTTCTTC. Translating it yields CASSIAGNSYNEQFF.

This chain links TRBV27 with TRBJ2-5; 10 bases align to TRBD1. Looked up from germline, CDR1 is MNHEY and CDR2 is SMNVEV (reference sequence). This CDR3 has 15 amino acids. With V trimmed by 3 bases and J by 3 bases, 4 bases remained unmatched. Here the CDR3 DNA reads TGTGCCAGCAGTTTGACGGACAGGGGGGAAGAGACCCAGTACTTC. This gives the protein CASSLTDRGEETQYF.

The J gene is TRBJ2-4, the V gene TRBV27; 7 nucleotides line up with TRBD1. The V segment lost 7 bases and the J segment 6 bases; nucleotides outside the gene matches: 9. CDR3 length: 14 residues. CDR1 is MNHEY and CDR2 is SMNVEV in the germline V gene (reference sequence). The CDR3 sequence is CASTPTGAGNIQYF. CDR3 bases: TGTGCCAGCACCCCAACAGGGGCAGGAAACATTCAGTACTTC.

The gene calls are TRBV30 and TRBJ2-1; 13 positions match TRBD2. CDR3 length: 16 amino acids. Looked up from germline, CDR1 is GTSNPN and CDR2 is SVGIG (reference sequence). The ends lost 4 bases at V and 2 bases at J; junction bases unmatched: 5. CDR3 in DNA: TGTGCCTGGACCTCCGGGACTAGCGGGACCTACAATGAGCAGTTCTTC. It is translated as CAWTSGTSGTYNEQFF. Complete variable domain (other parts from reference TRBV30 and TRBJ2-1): SQTIHQWPATLVQPVGSPLSLECTVEGTSNPNLYWYRQAAGRGLQLLFYSVGIGQISSEVPQNLSASRPQDRQFILSSKKLLLSDSGFYLCAWTSGTSGTYNEQFFGPGTRLTVL.

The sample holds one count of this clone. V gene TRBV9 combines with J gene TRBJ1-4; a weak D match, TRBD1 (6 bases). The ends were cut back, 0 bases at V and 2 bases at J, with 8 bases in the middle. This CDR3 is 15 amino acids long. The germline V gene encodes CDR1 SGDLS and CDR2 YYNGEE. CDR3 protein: CASSVGTVTNEKLFF. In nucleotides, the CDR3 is TGTGCCAGCAGCGTAGGGACAGTGACTAATGAAAAACTGTTTTTT. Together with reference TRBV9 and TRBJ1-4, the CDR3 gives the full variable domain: DSGVTQTPKHLITATGQRVTLRCSPRSGDLSVYWYQQSLDQGLQFLIQYYNGEERAKGNILERFSAQQFPDLHSELNLSSLELGDSALYFCASSVGTVTNEKLFFGSGTQLSVL.

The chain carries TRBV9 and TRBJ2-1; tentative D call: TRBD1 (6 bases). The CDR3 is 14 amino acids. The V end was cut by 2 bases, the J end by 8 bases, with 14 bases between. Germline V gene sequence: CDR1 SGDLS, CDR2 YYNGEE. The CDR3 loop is CASSVRQVLDEQFF. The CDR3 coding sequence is TGTGCCAGCAGCGTGAGACAGGTGCTTGATGAGCAGTTCTTC.

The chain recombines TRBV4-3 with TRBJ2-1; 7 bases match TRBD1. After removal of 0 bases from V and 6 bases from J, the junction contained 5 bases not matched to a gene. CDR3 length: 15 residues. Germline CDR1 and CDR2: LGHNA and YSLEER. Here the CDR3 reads CASSQEGQTFNEQFF. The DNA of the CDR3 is TGCGCCAGCAGCCAAGAGGGACAGACTTTCAATGAGCAGTTCTTC.

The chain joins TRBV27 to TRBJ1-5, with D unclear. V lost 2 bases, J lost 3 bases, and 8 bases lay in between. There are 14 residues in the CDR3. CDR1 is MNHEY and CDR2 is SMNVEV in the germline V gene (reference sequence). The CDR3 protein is CASSLRGFNQPQHF. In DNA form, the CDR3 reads TGTGCCAGCAGTTTACGGGGTTTCAATCAGCCCCAGCATTTT.

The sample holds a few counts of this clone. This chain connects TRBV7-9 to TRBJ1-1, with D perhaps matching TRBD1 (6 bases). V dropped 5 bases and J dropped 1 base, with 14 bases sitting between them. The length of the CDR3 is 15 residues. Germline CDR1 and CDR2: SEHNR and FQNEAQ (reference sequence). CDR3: CASSPGGAENTEAFF. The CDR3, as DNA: TGTGCCAGCAGCCCCGGGGGGGCAGAGAACACTGAAGCTTTCTTT.

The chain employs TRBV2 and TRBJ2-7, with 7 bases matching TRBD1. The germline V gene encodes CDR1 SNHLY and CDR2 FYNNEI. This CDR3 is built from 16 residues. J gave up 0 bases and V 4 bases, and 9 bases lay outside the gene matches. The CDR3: CASSVSDRTSSYEQYF. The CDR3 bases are TGTGCCAGCAGTGTTTCGGACAGGACTTCCTCCTACGAGCAGTACTTC.

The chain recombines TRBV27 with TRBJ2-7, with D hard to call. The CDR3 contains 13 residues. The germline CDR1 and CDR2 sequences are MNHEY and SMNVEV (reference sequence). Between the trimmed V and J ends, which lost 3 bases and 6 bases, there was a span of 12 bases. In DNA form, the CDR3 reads TGTGCCAGCAGTTTCGACAAAGCAGTCGAGCAGTACTTC. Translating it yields CASSFDKAVEQYF.

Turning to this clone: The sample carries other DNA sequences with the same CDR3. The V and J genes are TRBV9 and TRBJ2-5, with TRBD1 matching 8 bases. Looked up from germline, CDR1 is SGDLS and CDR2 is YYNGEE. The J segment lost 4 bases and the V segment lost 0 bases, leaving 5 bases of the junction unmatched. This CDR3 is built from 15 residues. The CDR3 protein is CASSVGQGALETQYF. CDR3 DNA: TGTGCCAGCAGCGTAGGGCAGGGGGCTTTAGAGACCCAGTACTTC.

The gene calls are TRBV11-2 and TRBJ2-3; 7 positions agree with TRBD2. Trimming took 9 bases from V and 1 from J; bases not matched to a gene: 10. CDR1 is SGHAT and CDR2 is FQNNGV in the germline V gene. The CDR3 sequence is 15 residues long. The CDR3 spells CASRSSGTGTDTQYF. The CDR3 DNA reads TGTGCCAGTCGATCTAGCGGCACCGGCACAGATACGCAGTATTTT. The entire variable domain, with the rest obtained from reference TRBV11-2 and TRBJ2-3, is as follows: EAGVAQSPRYKIIEKRQSVAFWCNPISGHATLYWYQQILGQGPKLLIQFQNNGVVDDSQLPKDRFSAERLKGVDSTLKIQPAKLEDSAVYLCASRSSGTGTDTQYFGPGTRLTVL.

DNA of the CDR3: TGTGCTAGTGGTCCGCCGGACCCCAGGGGGGGAGAGACCCAGTACTTC. Amino acids: CASGPPDPRGGETQYF. This chain uses TRBV12-5 with TRBJ2-5; either TRBD1 or TRBD2 may supply D (7 bases each). V was trimmed by 5 bases and J by 4 bases, leaving 20 bases between them. The CDR3 has 16 amino acids. Germline CDR1 reads LGHNT; CDR2 reads FRNRAP.

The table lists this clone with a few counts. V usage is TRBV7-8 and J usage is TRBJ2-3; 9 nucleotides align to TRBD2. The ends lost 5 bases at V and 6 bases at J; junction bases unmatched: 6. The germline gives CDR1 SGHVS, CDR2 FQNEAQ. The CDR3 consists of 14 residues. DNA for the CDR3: TGTGCCAGCAGCACCACGACTAGCGGTGATACGCAGTATTTT. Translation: CASSTTTSGDTQYF. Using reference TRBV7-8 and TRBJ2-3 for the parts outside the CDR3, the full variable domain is GAGVSQSPRYKVAKRGQDVALRCDPISGHVSLFWYQQALGQGPEFLTYFQNEAQLDKSGLPSDRFFAERPEGSVSTLKIQRTQQEDSAVYLCASSTTTSGDTQYFGPGTRLTVL.

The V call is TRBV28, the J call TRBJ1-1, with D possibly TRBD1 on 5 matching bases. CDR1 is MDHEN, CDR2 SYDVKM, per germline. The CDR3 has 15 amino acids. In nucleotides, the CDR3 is TGTGCGATTAATGGTAAATTTGGGACCTACACTGAAGCTTTCTTT. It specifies CAINGKFGTYTEAFF.

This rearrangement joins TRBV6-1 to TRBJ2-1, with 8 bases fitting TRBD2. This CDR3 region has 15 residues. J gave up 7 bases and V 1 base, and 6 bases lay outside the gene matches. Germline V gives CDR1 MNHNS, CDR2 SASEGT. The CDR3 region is CASSEVLAVLNEQFF. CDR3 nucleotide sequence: TGTGCCAGCAGTGAAGTACTAGCGGTACTGAATGAGCAGTTCTTC.